This paragraph covers one T cell receptor beta chain sequence. The data are from a study of blood T cell repertoires in COVID-19. Study-level information: The United States, Italy and Spain were the sources of the acute and convalescent COVID-19 samples.

Here immunoSEQ multiplex PCR was the method, and the copy in TCRdb shows in-frame clones only, minus some. The data contain around 370,000 clones, 88% of them singletons. The CDR3 extends over 17 amino acids. Germline V CDR1 and CDR2: MGHRA, YSYEKL. The ends lost 1 base at V and 10 bases at J; junction bases unmatched: 13. Enrollees, about 18 to 100 years old, lived in 20 to 25 US areas. Participants had their cohort set by participant-reported clinical history. The sample comprised PBMCs or T cells enriched from blood (not recorded which). The chain is built from TRBV4-1 and TRBJ2-1; 10 nucleotides match TRBD2. This TCR was sampled from a woman aged 18-35 years who had recovered from COVID-19. CDR3: CASSQGRASGGGREQFF. In DNA form, the CDR3 reads TGCGCCAGCAGCCAAGGTCGGGCTAGCGGGGGTGGTAGGGAGCAGTTCTTC.